The clone carrying this T cell receptor beta chain came up many times. The data derive from a study of T-cell reconstitution after alpha-beta-depleted transplantation in children. The TCRbeta library was prepared with unique molecular identifiers. From the PCR reads, TCRdb called clonotypes with MiXCR, one entry per CDR3 protein. Among a few hundred thousand distinct CDR3 sequences listed, 9.7% were seen once. The CDR3 is 15 residues long. The V gene lost 1 base and the J gene lost 9 bases, with 15 bases spanning the gap. This sequence joins TRBV12-3 or TRBV12-4 and TRBJ2-2; D tentatively reads TRBD1 or TRBD2 (7 bases each). The TCR comes from a human donor who donated a stem cell graft to a child with SCID. The sample in question was PBMCs from the stem cell graft donor, obtained from the stem cell graft. CDR3 sequence (DNA): TGTGCCAGCAGTTTAGGGGCAGGGGGGGACCGGGAGCTGTTTTTT. Translation gives CASSLGAGGDRELFF.